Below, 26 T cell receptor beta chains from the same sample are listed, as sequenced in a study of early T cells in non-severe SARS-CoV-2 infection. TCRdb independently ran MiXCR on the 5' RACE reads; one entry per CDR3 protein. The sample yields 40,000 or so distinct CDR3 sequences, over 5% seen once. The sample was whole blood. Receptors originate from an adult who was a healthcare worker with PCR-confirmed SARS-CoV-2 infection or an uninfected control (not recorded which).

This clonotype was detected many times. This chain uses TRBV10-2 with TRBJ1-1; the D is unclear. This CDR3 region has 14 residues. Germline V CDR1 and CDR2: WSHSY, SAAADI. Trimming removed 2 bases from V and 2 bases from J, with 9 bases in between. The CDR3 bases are TGCGCCAGCAGTGAGGGTGGTCTTAACACTGAAGCTTTCTTT. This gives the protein CASSEGGLNTEAFF.

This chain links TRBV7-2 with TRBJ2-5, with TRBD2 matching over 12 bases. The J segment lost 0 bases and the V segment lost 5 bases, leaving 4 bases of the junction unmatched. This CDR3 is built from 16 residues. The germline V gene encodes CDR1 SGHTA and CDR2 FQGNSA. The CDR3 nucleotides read TGTGCCAGCAGCCCCCGACTAGCGGGGGACCAAGAGACCCAGTACTTC. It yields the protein CASSPRLAGDQETQYF.

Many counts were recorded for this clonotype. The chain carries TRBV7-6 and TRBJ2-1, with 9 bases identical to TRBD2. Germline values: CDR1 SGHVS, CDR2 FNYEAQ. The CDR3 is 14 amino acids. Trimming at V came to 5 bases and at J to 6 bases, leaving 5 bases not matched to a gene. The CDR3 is CASSGTSRSNEQFF. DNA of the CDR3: TGTGCCAGCAGCGGGACTAGCAGATCCAATGAGCAGTTCTTC.

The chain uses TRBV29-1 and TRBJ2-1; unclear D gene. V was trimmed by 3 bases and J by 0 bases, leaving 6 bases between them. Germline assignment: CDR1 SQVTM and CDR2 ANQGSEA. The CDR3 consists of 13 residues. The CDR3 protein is CSVDSSSYNEQFF. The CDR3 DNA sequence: TGCAGCGTTGACTCGAGCTCCTACAATGAGCAGTTCTTC.

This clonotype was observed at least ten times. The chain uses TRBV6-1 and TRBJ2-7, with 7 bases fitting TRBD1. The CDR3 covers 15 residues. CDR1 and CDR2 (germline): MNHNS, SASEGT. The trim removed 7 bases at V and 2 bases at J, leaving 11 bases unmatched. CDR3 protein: CASTIQDRTPYEQYF. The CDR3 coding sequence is TGTGCCAGCACCATTCAGGACAGGACTCCCTACGAGCAGTACTTC.

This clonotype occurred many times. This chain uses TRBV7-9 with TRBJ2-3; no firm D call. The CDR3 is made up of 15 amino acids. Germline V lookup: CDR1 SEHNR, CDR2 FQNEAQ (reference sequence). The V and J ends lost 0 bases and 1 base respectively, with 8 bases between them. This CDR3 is CASSLAVEGTDTQYF. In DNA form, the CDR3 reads TGTGCCAGCAGCTTAGCGGTAGAGGGCACAGATACGCAGTATTTT.

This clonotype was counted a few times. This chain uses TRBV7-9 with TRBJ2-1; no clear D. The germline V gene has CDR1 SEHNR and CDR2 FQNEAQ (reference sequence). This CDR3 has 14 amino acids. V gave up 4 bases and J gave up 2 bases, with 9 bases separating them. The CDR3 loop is CASSSTITYNEQFF. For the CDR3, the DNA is TGTGCCAGCAGCTCAACAATCACCTACAATGAGCAGTTCTTC.

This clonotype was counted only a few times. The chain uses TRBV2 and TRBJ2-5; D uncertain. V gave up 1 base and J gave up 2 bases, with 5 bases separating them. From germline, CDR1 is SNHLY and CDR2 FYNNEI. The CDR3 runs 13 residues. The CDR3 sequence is CASSEGIQETQYF. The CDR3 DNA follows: TGTGCCAGCAGTGAAGGGATACAAGAGACCCAGTACTTC.

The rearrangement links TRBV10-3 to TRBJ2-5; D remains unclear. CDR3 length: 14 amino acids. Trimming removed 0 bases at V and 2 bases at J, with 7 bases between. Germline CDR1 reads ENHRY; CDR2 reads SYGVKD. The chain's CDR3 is CAISESTLQETQYF. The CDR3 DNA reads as TGTGCCATCAGTGAGTCGACCCTACAAGAGACCCAGTACTTC.

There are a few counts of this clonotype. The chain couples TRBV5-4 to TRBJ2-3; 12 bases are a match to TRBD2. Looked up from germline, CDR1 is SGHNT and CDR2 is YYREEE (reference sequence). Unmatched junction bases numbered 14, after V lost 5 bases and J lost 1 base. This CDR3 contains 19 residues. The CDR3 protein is CASSFDLAGGRFGTDTQYF. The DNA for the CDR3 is TGTGCCAGCAGTTTTGATCTAGCGGGGGGGCGGTTCGGCACAGATACGCAGTATTTT.

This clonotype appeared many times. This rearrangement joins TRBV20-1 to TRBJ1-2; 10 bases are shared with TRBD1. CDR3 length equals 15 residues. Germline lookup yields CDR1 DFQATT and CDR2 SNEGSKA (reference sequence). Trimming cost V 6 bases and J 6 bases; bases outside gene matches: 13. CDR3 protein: CSAQRGRDRGDGYTF. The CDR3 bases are TGCAGTGCCCAGAGAGGCCGGGACAGGGGTGATGGCTACACCTTC.

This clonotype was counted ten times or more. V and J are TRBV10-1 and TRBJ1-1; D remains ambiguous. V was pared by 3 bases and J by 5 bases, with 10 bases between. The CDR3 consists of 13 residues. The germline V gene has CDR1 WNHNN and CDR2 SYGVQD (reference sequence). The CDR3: CASSDYGFTEAFF. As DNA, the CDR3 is TGCGCCAGCAGTGATTATGGGTTTACTGAAGCTTTCTTT.

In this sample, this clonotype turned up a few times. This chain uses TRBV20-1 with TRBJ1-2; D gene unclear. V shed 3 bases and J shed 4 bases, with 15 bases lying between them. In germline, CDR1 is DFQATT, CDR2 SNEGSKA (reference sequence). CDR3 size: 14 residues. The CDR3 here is CSASSTGVTYGYTF. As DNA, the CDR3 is TGCAGTGCTAGCTCAACTGGGGTAACCTATGGCTACACCTTC.

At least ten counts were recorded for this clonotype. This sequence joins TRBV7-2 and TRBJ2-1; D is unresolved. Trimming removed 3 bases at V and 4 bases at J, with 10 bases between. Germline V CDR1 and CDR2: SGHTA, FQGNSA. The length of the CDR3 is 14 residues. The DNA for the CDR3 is TGTGCCAGCAGCTTCCGGATGGGTTACAATGAGCAGTTCTTC. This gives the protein CASSFRMGYNEQFF.

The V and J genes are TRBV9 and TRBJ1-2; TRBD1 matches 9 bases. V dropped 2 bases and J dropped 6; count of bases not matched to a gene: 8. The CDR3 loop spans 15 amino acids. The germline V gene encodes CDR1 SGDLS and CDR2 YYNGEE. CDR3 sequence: CASSVGRDRADGYTF. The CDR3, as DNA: TGTGCCAGCAGCGTCGGCCGGGACAGGGCAGATGGCTACACCTTC. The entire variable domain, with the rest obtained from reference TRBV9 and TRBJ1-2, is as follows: DSGVTQTPKHLITATGQRVTLRCSPRSGDLSVYWYQQSLDQGLQFLIQYYNGEERAKGNILERFSAQQFPDLHSELNLSSLELGDSALYFCASSVGRDRADGYTFGSGTRLTVV.

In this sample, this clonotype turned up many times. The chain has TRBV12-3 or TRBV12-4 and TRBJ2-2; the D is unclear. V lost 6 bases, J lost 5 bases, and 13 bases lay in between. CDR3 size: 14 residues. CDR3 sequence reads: CASSPFSETGELFF. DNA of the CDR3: TGTGCCAGCAGCCCATTCAGCGAGACCGGGGAGCTGTTTTTT.

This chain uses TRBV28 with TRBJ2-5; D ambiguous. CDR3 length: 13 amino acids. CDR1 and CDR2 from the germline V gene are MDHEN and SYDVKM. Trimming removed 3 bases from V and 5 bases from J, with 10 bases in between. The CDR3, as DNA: TGTGCCAGCAGTTTGGGCCAGCTGGAGACCCAGTACTTC. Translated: CASSLGQLETQYF.

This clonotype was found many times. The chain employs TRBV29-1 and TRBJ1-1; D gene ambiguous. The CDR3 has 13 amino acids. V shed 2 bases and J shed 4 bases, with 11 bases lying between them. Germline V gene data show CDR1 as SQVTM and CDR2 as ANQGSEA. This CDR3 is CSVEPHSATEAFF. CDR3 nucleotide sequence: TGCAGCGTTGAACCACATAGCGCCACTGAAGCTTTCTTT. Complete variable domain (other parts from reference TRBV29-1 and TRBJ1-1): SAVISQKPSRDICQRGTSLTIQCQVDSQVTMMFWYRQQPGQSLTLIATANQGSEATYESGFVIDKFPISRPNLTFSTLTVSNMSPEDSSIYLCSVEPHSATEAFFGQGTRLTVV.

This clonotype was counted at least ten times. The CDR3: CASSSGRRQETQYF. The CDR3 nucleotides are TGCGCCAGCAGCTCGGGACGGCGCCAAGAGACCCAGTACTTC. V usage is TRBV5-1 and J usage is TRBJ2-5; D possibly uses TRBD1 or TRBD2 (5 bases each). V shed 3 bases and J shed 1 base, with 10 bases lying between them. Germline V gene data show CDR1 as SGHRS and CDR2 as YFSETQ. This CDR3 contains 14 residues.

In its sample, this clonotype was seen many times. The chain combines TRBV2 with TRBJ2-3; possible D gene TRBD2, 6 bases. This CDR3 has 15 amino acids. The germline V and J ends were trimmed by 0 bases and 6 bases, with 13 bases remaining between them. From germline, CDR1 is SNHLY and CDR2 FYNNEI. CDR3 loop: CASSEASGEADTQYF. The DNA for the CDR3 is TGTGCCAGCAGTGAAGCGTCGGGGGAGGCGGATACGCAGTATTTT. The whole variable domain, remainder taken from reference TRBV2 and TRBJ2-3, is EPEVTQTPSHQVTQMGQEVILRCVPISNHLYFYWYRQILGQKVEFLVSFYNNEISEKSEIFDDQFSVERPDGSNFTLKIRSTKLEDSAMYFCASSEASGEADTQYFGPGTRLTVL.

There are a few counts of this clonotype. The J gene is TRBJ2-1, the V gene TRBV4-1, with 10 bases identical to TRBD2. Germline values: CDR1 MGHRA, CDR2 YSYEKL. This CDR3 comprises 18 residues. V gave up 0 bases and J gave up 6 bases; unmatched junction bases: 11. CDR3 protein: CASSQELAGFLPGNEQFF. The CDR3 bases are TGCGCCAGCAGCCAAGAACTAGCGGGGTTCCTCCCTGGCAATGAGCAGTTCTTC.

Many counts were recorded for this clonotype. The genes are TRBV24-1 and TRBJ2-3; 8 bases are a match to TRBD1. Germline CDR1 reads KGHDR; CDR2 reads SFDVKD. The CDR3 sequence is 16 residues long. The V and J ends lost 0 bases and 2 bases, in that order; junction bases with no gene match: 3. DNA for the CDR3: TGTGCCACCAGTGATTTGCGGACAGGGACCACAGATACGCAGTATTTT. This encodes CATSDLRTGTTDTQYF.

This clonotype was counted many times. CDR3 region: CASSLGNNEQFF. Here the CDR3 DNA reads TGTGCCAGCAGCTTGGGCAACAATGAGCAGTTCTTC. The rearrangement links TRBV5-4 to TRBJ2-1; D call uncertain. V was cut by 0 bases and J by 5 bases, with 3 bases left in between. The germline V gene has CDR1 SGHNT and CDR2 YYREEE (reference sequence). The CDR3 covers 12 residues.

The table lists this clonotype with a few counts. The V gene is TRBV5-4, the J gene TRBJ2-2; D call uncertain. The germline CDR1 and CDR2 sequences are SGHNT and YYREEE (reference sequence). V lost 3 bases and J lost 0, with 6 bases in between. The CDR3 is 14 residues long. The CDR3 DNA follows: TGTGCCAGCAGCTCTGAAGCGAACACCGGGGAGCTGTTTTTT. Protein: CASSSEANTGELFF.

The CDR3 region is CAWKVADTEAFF. The CDR3 coding sequence is TGTGCCTGGAAGGTGGCGGACACTGAAGCTTTCTTT. The rearrangement joins TRBV30 to TRBJ1-1; no clear D gene. The CDR3 is 12 residues long. The V gene lost 4 bases and the J gene lost 3 bases, with 9 bases spanning the gap. Germline-derived CDR1 and CDR2 are GTSNPN and SVGIG (reference sequence).

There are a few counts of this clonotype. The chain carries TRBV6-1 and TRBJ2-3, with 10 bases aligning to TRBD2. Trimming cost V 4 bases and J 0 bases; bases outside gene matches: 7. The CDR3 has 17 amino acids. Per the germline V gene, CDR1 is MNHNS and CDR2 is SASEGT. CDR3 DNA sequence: TGTGCCAGCAGTGGTCTAGCGGGGGACCCTAGCACAGATACGCAGTATTTT. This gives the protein CASSGLAGDPSTDTQYF.